The 2 T cell receptor beta chains below all came from one sample that was sequenced in a study of OX40 agonist ivuxolimab in advanced cancers. The repertoire was sequenced with immunoSEQ multiplex PCR; TCRdb's copy has only in-frame clones and lacks some. The sample contains 35,000 to 40,000 clones, 60% to 85% of which appear only once. Sequenced here: CD4+ or CD8+ T cells sorted from blood, sampled in a trial of the OX40 agonist ivuxolimab. Receptor source: an adult with an advanced solid tumor such as melanoma, head and neck, liver or kidney cancer.

The chain carries TRBV9 and TRBJ2-5; 7 nucleotides line up with TRBD1. The germline CDR1 and CDR2 sequences are SGDLS and YYNGEE. This CDR3 is built from 15 residues. V was pared by 4 bases and J by 11 bases, with 17 bases of the junction left unmatched. This chain's CDR3 is CASSLTGTASAWQYF. The CDR3 nucleotides read TGTGCCAGCAGCCTCACCGGGACAGCCTCTGCGTGGCAGTACTTC.

The J gene is TRBJ2-7, the V gene TRBV19, with D possibly matching TRBD1 (6 bases). The CDR3 extends over 15 amino acids. Germline lookup yields CDR1 LNHDA and CDR2 SQIVND (reference sequence). Trimming cost V 3 bases and J 6 bases, with 18 bases left between them. The CDR3: CASSMTRGSESEQYF. DNA for the CDR3: TGTGCCAGTAGTATGACCAGGGGAAGCGAGAGCGAGCAGTACTTC.